The 20 T cell receptor beta chains listed next were all sequenced from one sample in a study of beta chain features in type 1 diabetes (dated by TCRdb to the late 2010s). The library was obtained by the immunoSEQ multiplex PCR assay. The entire amount of isolated RNA was reverse transcribed using the High Capacity cDNA Reverse Transcription Kit, so the sequenced TCRB transcripts were expressed ones. Not all clones reach the TCRdb copy of this immuneACCESS table, which keeps in-frame sequences only. Checked studies attribute under half of the gap to unresolved V genes and leave the rest unexplained. The sample table records under 400,000 clones; about 20% of these occur just once. The ten largest clonotypes hold 0.035% to 0.05% of the sample. The sequencing sample was made of naive CD4+ T cells from blood. The cell subset or site label here, explained by the study, means: true naive CD4+ T cells. Receptors originate from a woman younger than 35 in good health.

The genes are TRBV29-1 and TRBJ2-3; tentative D call: TRBD2 (5 bases). Germline CDR1 reads SQVTM; CDR2 reads ANQGSEA. Trimming stripped 3 bases from V and 6 bases from J, with 16 bases between. The length of the CDR3 is 14 residues. In nucleotides, the CDR3 is TGCAGCGTTGATCTGGGGAGAATCACGGATACGCAGTATTTT. The encoded protein is CSVDLGRITDTQYF.

This clone has only a few counts. The chain combines TRBV6-6 with TRBJ2-3; 10 bases are shared with TRBD1. The CDR3 is 15 residues long. Germline V gives CDR1 MNHNY, CDR2 SVGAGI (reference sequence). V was pared by 1 base and J by 3 bases, with 1 base of the junction left unmatched. CDR3 sequence (DNA): TGTGCCAGCAGTTACTGGGACAGGGGAACAGATACGCAGTATTTT. Translation gives CASSYWDRGTDTQYF.

V and J are TRBV5-6 and TRBJ1-1; D might be TRBD1 (5 bases). The CDR3 has 14 residues. Germline CDR1 is SGHDT and CDR2 is YYEEEE. V lost 0 bases and J 5 bases, leaving 11 bases between the germline ends. The chain's CDR3 is CASSLVGAATEAFF. CDR3 nucleotide sequence: TGTGCCAGCAGCTTGGTTGGGGCCGCAACTGAAGCTTTCTTT.

In regard to this clone: Different DNA sequences within this sample yield the same CDR3. The genes are TRBV18 and TRBJ2-7; 11 bases are a match to TRBD2. V lost 3 bases and J lost 5; bases outside the gene matches: 3. The CDR3 is made up of 14 amino acids. CDR1 is KGHSH and CDR2 is LQKENI in the germline V gene. CDR3 protein: CASSPTSGNNEQYF. The CDR3 DNA is TGTGCCAGCTCACCGACTAGCGGGAACAACGAGCAGTACTTC.

The sample holds a few counts of this clone. The chain combines TRBV30 with TRBJ2-1; D may be TRBD2 (6 bases). CDR3 length: 14 amino acids. CDR1 is GTSNPN and CDR2 is SVGIG in the germline V gene (reference sequence). Trimming cost V 3 bases and J 3 bases, with 12 bases left between them. The CDR3 spells CAWSRGSLYNEQFF. CDR3 coding DNA: TGTGCCTGGAGCCGGGGGTCCCTCTACAATGAGCAGTTCTTC.

This clone was observed a handful of times. The V gene is TRBV7-2, the J gene TRBJ1-5; 7 positions agree with TRBD1. The CDR3 runs 12 residues. With V trimmed by 9 bases and J by 5 bases, 4 bases remained unmatched. The germline V gene has CDR1 SGHTA and CDR2 FQGNSA. As DNA, the CDR3 is TGTGCCAGATCGACAGGGCATCAGCCCCAGCATTTT. Its translation is CARSTGHQPQHF.

The chain combines TRBV6-1 with TRBJ2-3; no firm D call. V lost 9 bases, J lost 7 bases, and 11 bases lay in between. This CDR3 is built from 11 residues. The germline CDR1 and CDR2 sequences are MNHNS and SASEGT. CDR3 nucleotide sequence: TGTGCCAGTATGGGCAGCTATACGCAGTATTTT. Amino acids: CASMGSYTQYF.

This chain links TRBV29-1 with TRBJ1-4; 11 nucleotides line up with TRBD1. J was trimmed by 7 bases and V by 4 bases; bases with no gene match: 11. CDR1 and CDR2 (germline): SQVTM, ANQGSEA. This CDR3 comprises 16 residues. In DNA form, the CDR3 reads TGCAGCGTTGCGGACAGGGGGCGCGGAGTAGGTGAAAAACTGTTTTTT. Its protein is CSVADRGRGVGEKLFF.

J is TRBJ1-1 and V is TRBV25-1; D is perhaps TRBD1 (6 bases). The CDR3 has 17 amino acids. The germline gives CDR1 MGHDK, CDR2 SYGVNS. V lost 1 base, J lost 2 bases, and 17 bases lay in between. The DNA of the CDR3 is TGTGCCAGCAGTGAATTTGGGTTTTTGGGGGCCAACACTGAAGCTTTCTTT. This gives the protein CASSEFGFLGANTEAFF.

This chain uses TRBV4-1 with TRBJ2-7; tentative D call: TRBD1 (5 bases). Trimming left V 4 bases short and J 7 bases short, with 14 bases between. Per germline, CDR1 MGHRA and CDR2 YSYEKL. There are 13 residues in the CDR3. CDR3 sequence: CASSRLQVSEQYF. The CDR3 DNA reads as TGCGCCAGCAGCCGCCTACAGGTTTCAGAGCAGTACTTC.

This clone has a handful of counts. Its ends do not fully match the called genes, so a read error is possible. The chain combines TRBV30 with TRBJ2-6, with D perhaps matching TRBD1 (6 bases). Germline V lookup: CDR1 GTSNPN, CDR2 SVGIG (reference sequence). CDR3 length: 13 amino acids. The CDR3 here is CAWTVTGANVLTF. The CDR3 coding sequence is TGTGCGTGGACAGTTACTGGGGCCAACGTCCTGACTTTC.

V and J are TRBV7-9 and TRBJ2-2; D gene ambiguous. V was cut by 3 bases and J by 4 bases, with 12 bases left in between. CDR1 is SEHNR and CDR2 is FQNEAQ in the germline V gene (reference sequence). There are 15 residues in the CDR3. The CDR3 loop reads CASSFSPVSTGELFF. The CDR3, as DNA: TGTGCCAGCAGCTTCTCCCCCGTCTCCACCGGGGAGCTGTTTTTT.

The genes are TRBV30 and TRBJ2-1; 8 bases match TRBD2. V dropped 0 bases and J dropped 0; count of bases not matched to a gene: 7. This CDR3 spans 17 amino acids. Germline-derived CDR1 and CDR2 are GTSNPN and SVGIG (reference sequence). CDR3 sequence (DNA): TGTGCCTGGAGTGTACCTGTAGCGGGACACTCCTACAATGAGCAGTTCTTC. Amino acid sequence: CAWSVPVAGHSYNEQFF. The complete variable domain, with remaining parts taken from reference TRBV30 and TRBJ2-1, reads SQTIHQWPATLVQPVGSPLSLECTVEGTSNPNLYWYRQAAGRGLQLLFYSVGIGQISSEVPQNLSASRPQDRQFILSSKKLLLSDSGFYLCAWSVPVAGHSYNEQFFGPGTRLTVL.

In its sample, this clone was seen a few times. The chain employs TRBV14 and TRBJ2-7, with D possibly matching TRBD1 (6 bases). CDR1 and CDR2 from the germline V gene are SGHDN and FVKESK. The CDR3 length is 15 residues. Trimming removed 1 base at V and 3 bases at J, with 13 bases between. CDR3 DNA: TGTGCCAGCAGCCAAGTGGGGACACGGAGCTACGAGCAGTACTTC. It is translated as CASSQVGTRSYEQYF.

This chain joins TRBV4-1 and TRBJ2-5; TRBD2 matches at 7 bases. The V gene's germline CDR1 is MGHRA and CDR2 YSYEKL. After removal of 1 base from V and 1 base from J, the junction contained 9 bases not matched to a gene. The CDR3 runs 17 residues. This CDR3 reads CASSQVVRGSTQETQYF. The CDR3 bases are TGCGCCAGCAGCCAAGTGGTCCGCGGGAGCACCCAAGAGACCCAGTACTTC.

The gene calls are TRBV5-1 and TRBJ1-1; D is unclear. In germline, CDR1 is SGHRS, CDR2 YFSETQ. V dropped 5 bases and J dropped 4 bases, with 12 bases sitting between them. The CDR3 contains 13 residues. CDR3 protein: CASSKEPFTEAFF. The CDR3 region has the DNA TGCGCCAGCAGTAAAGAGCCCTTCACTGAAGCTTTCTTT.

The table lists this clone with a few counts. The chain joins TRBV18 to TRBJ2-7; D not certain. The V end was cut by 5 bases, the J end by 2 bases, with 16 bases between. Germline values: CDR1 KGHSH, CDR2 LQKENI. The CDR3 has 15 amino acids. DNA of the CDR3: TGTGCCAGCTCATATTTTGTAGGTACTACCTACGAGCAGTACTTC. It yields the protein CASSYFVGTTYEQYF.

The table lists this clone with a few counts. V and J are TRBV7-3 and TRBJ2-7; 10 positions match TRBD1. Trimming cost V 4 bases and J 5 bases; bases outside gene matches: 11. The CDR3 contains 16 residues. CDR1 is SGHTA and CDR2 is FQGTGA in the germline V gene. The CDR3 is CASSSSRDRGYDEQYF. CDR3 nucleotides: TGTGCCAGCAGCTCTTCCCGGGACAGGGGATACGACGAGCAGTACTTC.

This clone was seen a few times. This chain connects TRBV30 to TRBJ2-7; 8 bases agree with TRBD1. The CDR3 totals 13 residues. Germline V lookup: CDR1 GTSNPN, CDR2 SVGIG (reference sequence). V lost 4 bases, J lost 5 bases, and 7 bases stayed unmatched. In DNA form, the CDR3 reads TGTGCCTGGACCAACGACAGGGGCCACGAGCAGTACTTC. Translating gives CAWTNDRGHEQYF.

The rearrangement uses TRBV7-9 and TRBJ2-2; no reliable D call. With 5 bases removed from V and 4 bases from J, the gap between germline ends came to 8 bases. This CDR3 has 13 residues. Germline V gene lookup returns CDR1 SEHNR and CDR2 FQNEAQ (reference sequence). CDR3 sequence: CASSPSVTGELFF. CDR3 bases: TGTGCCAGCAGCCCATCGGTCACCGGGGAGCTGTTTTTT.